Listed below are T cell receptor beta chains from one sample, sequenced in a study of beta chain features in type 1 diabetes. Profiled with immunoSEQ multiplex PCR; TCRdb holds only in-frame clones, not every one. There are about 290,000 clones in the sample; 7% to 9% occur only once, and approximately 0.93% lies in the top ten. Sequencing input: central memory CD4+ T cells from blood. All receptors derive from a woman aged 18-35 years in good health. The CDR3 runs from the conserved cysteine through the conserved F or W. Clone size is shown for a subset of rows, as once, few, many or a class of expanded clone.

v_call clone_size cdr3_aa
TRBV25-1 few CASSLGYEQYF
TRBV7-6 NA CASSKETGNEQFF
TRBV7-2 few CASSLTGADTQYF
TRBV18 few CASSLSGSTDTQYF
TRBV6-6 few CASRTGGFGTDTQYF
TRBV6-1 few CASSSRYRVLTF
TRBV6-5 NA CASRPGGADTEAFF
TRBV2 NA CASSVTGHQETQYF
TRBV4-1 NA CASSQDYGVGTEAFF
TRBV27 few CASSQAGVSYEQYF
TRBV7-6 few CASSTRPGQGSGYTF
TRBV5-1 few CASSLGAGTGGGAFF
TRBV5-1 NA CASSFETGTAYGYTF
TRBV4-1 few CASSQDRPYGYTF
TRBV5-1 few CASSLSGAGANVLTF
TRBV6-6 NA CASSLSGPSLYEQYF
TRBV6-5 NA CASSYWAVGTQETQYF
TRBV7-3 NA CASSLFRGYEQYF
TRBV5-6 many CASSLALSGRGTGEQYF
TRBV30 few CAWSLSRGGQGRYGYTF
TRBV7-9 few CASSGRGTQYF
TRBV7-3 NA CASSPDPGPLTQYF
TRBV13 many CASSSRGQGAPPLHF
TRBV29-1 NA CSVEDRDRSFF
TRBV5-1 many CASSVRGDQETQYF
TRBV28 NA CASTLTTSGVATQYF
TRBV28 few CASSSFVRGDSPLHF
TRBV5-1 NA CASSLGPNYNEQFF
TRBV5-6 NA CASSLVRGGYNEQFF
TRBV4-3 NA CASSRSIAGLSTDTQYF
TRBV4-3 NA CASRPAYRQNYGYTF
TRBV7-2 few CASSPQSGANVLTF
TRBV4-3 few CASSQTASGIAAGNTIYF
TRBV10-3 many CAISGTSGGELFF
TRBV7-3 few CASSPTGTGGYTF
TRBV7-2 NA CASSLEPGGGGYTF
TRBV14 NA CASSRPGTSGRETQYF
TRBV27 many CASSFRETQYF
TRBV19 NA CASSISGLSPLHF
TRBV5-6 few CASSLQGTSAEAFF
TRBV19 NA CASSISRGFYNEQFF
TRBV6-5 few CASSPGTSNTGELFF
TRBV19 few CATRASGQNIQYF
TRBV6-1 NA CASTRGGPRETQYF
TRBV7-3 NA CASRGSSGEQFF
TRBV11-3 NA CASSFRQGGEKLFF
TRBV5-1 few CASSLAGSSGNPYGYTF
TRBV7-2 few CASSLSYNSPLHF
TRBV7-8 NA CASSLNRGLGGELFF
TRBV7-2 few CASSLRPGQGYGYTF
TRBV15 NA CATSRDLFRGTSENTIYF
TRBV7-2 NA CASSLEPYGGGYTF
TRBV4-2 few CASSQAGQGDGYTF
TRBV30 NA CAWSALVSSYNSPLHF